This T cell receptor (beta chain) was obtained from a study of cytomegalovirus exposure and HLA in healthy donors. Study-level background: Some 90 million unique TCRs from HLA-typed donors were held in an early data release.

Study observations and caveats: The classifier reportedly diagnosed cytomegalovirus status with high sensitivity and specificity. TCR beta V- and J-gene trimming, according to a later analysis, was linked to a missense DCLRE1C variant.

Germline values: CDR1 MDHEN, CDR2 SYDVKM. CDR3 length: 15 amino acids. Trimming removed 1 base at V and 8 bases at J, with 14 bases between. Note on this clone: Its target is unknown.

Primers for the PCR totalled 60 Vbeta and 13 Jbeta. Sequenced by immunoSEQ multiplex PCR; TCRdb stores in-frame clones only, minus some. This sample's clone table lists over 100,000 clones. V is TRBV28 and J is TRBJ1-4; tentative D call: TRBD1 (6 bases). Sequencing used PBMCs. The origin of this receptor is a man between 40 and 49 years old in good health and CMV-seropositive. The CDR3 sequence is CASSLSGAGGEKLFF. CDR3 nucleotides: TGTGCCAGCAGTTTATCAGGGGCCGGGGGGGAAAAACTGTTTTTT.